Listed below are T cell receptor beta chains from one sample, sequenced in a study of blood T cells in healthy people across ages. TCRdb reprocessed the 5' RACE reads via MiXCR and lists one record per CDR3 protein. The sample gives some 940,000 distinct CDR3 sequences, 25% to 35% of which show up once; about 9.4% is in the top ten. These records were also assigned to another study, of T cells of mothers and their children.

Source material: blood. These receptors all come from a woman between 40 and 55 years old in good health. Each CDR3 is given with its conserved first and last residue. A D gene is named only where the DNA matches it firmly. Expanded clones are given a class, and other clones once, few, many or no size at all.

CDR3	DNA	size	V	J	D
CASSLSHSGDTDTQYF	TGCGCCAGCAGCTTGTCCCATAGCGGGGACACAGATACGCAGTATTTT	few	TRBV5-1	TRBJ2-3	TRBD2
CAGSGTSTGTQYF	TGTGCCGGCAGCGGGACTAGCACAGGTACGCAGTATTTT	NA	TRBV6-4	TRBJ2-3	TRBD2
CASSATPLAGGQKETQYF	TGTGCCAGCAGTGCAACTCCACTAGCGGGGGGGCAAAAAGAGACCCAGTACTTC	many	TRBV27	TRBJ2-5	TRBD2
CASSVGRVYNEQFF	TGTGCCAGCAGCGTGGGCAGGGTGTACAATGAGCAGTTTTTC	NA	TRBV5-5	TRBJ2-1	NA
CASSSSGGPSGNIQYF	TGTGCCAGCAGCTCGAGCGGGGGCCCCAGTGGGAACATTCAGTACTTC	many	TRBV12-3/TRBV12-4	TRBJ2-4	TRBD2
CASSRSRETHEQYF	TGTGCCAGCAGTAGATCCAGGGAGACACACGAGCAGTACTTC	many	TRBV7-2	TRBJ2-7	NA
CASSDFLGAYTQYF	TGCGCCAGCAGCGATTTCCTCGGGGCGTATACGCAGTATTTT	NA	TRBV5-1	TRBJ2-3	NA
CASSPFPTDPQYF	TGTGCCAGCAGCCCCTTCCCCACAGATCCGCAGTATTTT	few	TRBV7-2	TRBJ2-3	NA
CASSLDRAGNTGELFF	TGCGCCAGCAGCTTGGACAGGGCCGGGAACACCGGGGAGCTGTTTTTT	NA	TRBV5-1	TRBJ2-2	NA
CASSTKDRGRTEAFF	TGTGCCAGCAGTACGAAGGACAGGGGGCGAACTGAAGCTTTCTTT	NA	TRBV6-6	TRBJ1-1	TRBD1
CASSGGHEQYF	TGTGCCAGTAGCGGGGGACACGAGCAGTACTTC	many	TRBV19	TRBJ2-7	NA
CASNPKGVGEQYF	TGTGCCAGCAACCCCAAGGGGGTAGGTGAGCAGTACTTC	few	TRBV28	TRBJ2-5	NA
CSAVDRGWSAKLGYTF	TGCAGTGCTGTCGACAGGGGGTGGTCCGCAAAGCTTGGCTACACCTTC	NA	TRBV20-1	TRBJ1-2	TRBD1
CASSLARGNGYTF	TGTGCCAGCAGCTTAGCCAGGGGCAATGGCTACACCTTC	few	TRBV7-9	TRBJ1-2	NA
CSARETGLAGHEQYF	TGCAGTGCTAGAGAAACGGGACTAGCGGGGCACGAGCAGTACTTC	NA	TRBV20-1	TRBJ2-7	TRBD2
CASSQGSSTYNEQFF	TGTGCCAGCAGCCAGGGCAGTTCAACCTACAATGAGCAGTTCTTC	NA	TRBV3-1	TRBJ2-1	NA
CSARDGASSNYEQYF	TGCAGTGCTAGAGATGGGGCGAGCTCGAACTACGAGCAGTACTTC	few	TRBV20-1	TRBJ2-7	NA